This entry lists 15 T cell receptor beta chains sequenced from one sample in a study of T-cell reconstitution after alpha-beta-depleted transplantation in children. TCRbeta library preparation incorporated unique molecular identifiers. TCRdb ran MiXCR on the PCR reads and lists one entry per CDR3 protein. The sample carries 190,000 or so distinct CDR3 sequences, approximately 6.6% recorded once. Sample: PBMCs from the stem cell graft donor, taken from the stem cell graft. The receptors stem from a human donor who donated a stem cell graft to a child with Wiskott-Aldrich syndrome.

The chain is built from TRBV10-3 and TRBJ1-1; D is ambiguous. Trimming removed 8 bases at V and 1 base at J, with 17 bases between. This CDR3 has 15 amino acids. CDR1 and CDR2 (germline): ENHRY, SYGVKD. The CDR3 spells CAIRSGQTQNTEAFF. As DNA, the CDR3 is TGTGCCATCCGATCGGGCCAAACCCAGAACACTGAAGCTTTCTTT.

This clonotype was counted a few times. The V call is TRBV11-2, the J call TRBJ1-1; 8 bases line up with TRBD1. The V gene end was trimmed by 4 bases and the J gene end by 2 bases; junction bases not matched to a gene: 6. CDR1 is SGHAT, CDR2 FQNNGV, per germline. CDR3 length equals 15 residues. The CDR3: CASSSPGQGNTEAFF. CDR3 nucleotides: TGTGCCAGCAGCTCACCAGGACAGGGCAACACTGAAGCTTTCTTT.

This clonotype has a count of ten or more. J is TRBJ2-3 and V is TRBV4-3, with D maybe TRBD2 (6 bases). This CDR3 spans 17 amino acids. Germline values: CDR1 LGHNA, CDR2 YSLEER. Trimming cost V 6 bases and J 0 bases, with 19 bases left between them. CDR3 nucleotide sequence: TGCGCCAGCAGTCGAAGGGCCGCGCGGGATAGCACAGATACGCAGTATTTT. This sequence encodes CASSRRAARDSTDTQYF.

The sample holds a few counts of this clonotype. The chain employs TRBV5-1 and TRBJ2-3; D call uncertain. Germline CDR1 SGHRS, CDR2 YFSETQ. CDR3 length equals 16 residues. The V end lost 0 bases, the J end lost 0 bases, and 11 bases lay between the germline ends. The CDR3 is CASSLVGGRSTDTQYF. The CDR3, as DNA: TGCGCCAGCAGCTTGGTTGGTGGACGGAGCACAGATACGCAGTATTTT.

This clonotype has ten or more counts. The chain couples TRBV7-2 to TRBJ2-2; the D gene could be TRBD1 or TRBD2 (5 bases each). This CDR3 is 14 amino acids long. V lost 1 base and J lost 4, with 7 bases in between. Germline CDR1 and CDR2: SGHTA and FQGNSA. In DNA form, the CDR3 reads TGTGCCAGCAGCTTAGGTGGGGGCACCGGGGAGCTGTTTTTT. Translating it yields CASSLGGGTGELFF.

The rearrangement joins TRBV7-9 to TRBJ2-3, with D maybe TRBD2 (5 bases). Germline V CDR1 and CDR2: SEHNR, FQNEAQ (reference sequence). This CDR3 has 20 amino acids. V lost 9 bases, J lost 2 bases, and 33 bases lay in between. CDR3 DNA: TGTGCCAGGATACTGCGGCGAGGCCCAACGGGGAGTCGGGCCACAGATACGCAGTATTTT. It codes for CARILRRGPTGSRATDTQYF.

This clonotype was counted many times. This chain connects TRBV7-9 to TRBJ1-5; D remains ambiguous. Germline lookup yields CDR1 SEHNR and CDR2 FQNEAQ (reference sequence). CDR3 length equals 14 residues. V was cut by 1 base and J by 2 bases, with 6 bases left in between. For the CDR3, the DNA is TGTGCCAGCAGCTTAGACGGTCGCAATCAGCCCCAGCATTTT. Encoded protein: CASSLDGRNQPQHF.

This clonotype was counted many times. The chain combines TRBV7-2 with TRBJ2-7; D assignment may be TRBD1 or TRBD2 (5 bases each). V dropped 0 bases and J dropped 2 bases, with 11 bases sitting between them. Germline CDR1 is SGHTA and CDR2 is FQGNSA. The length of the CDR3 is 15 residues. CDR3 DNA: TGTGCCAGCAGCTTAGCGTGGGGGTCCCCCTACGAGCAGTACTTC. It codes for CASSLAWGSPYEQYF.

In this sample, this clonotype turned up many times. The V and J genes are TRBV5-1 and TRBJ2-1, with 12 bases aligning to TRBD1. V lost 0 bases, J lost 0 bases, and 13 bases stayed unmatched. CDR1 is SGHRS and CDR2 is YFSETQ in the germline V gene. The CDR3 totals 21 residues. This CDR3 is CASSLATTGTGGLSSYNEQFF. The CDR3 nucleotides read TGCGCCAGCAGCTTGGCCACAACCGGGACAGGGGGCCTGAGCTCCTACAATGAGCAGTTCTTC.

This clonotype was found many times. The V call is TRBV5-1, the J call TRBJ2-7, with D possibly TRBD1 on 6 matching bases. The CDR3 runs 14 residues. The germline V and J ends were trimmed by 4 bases and 5 bases, with 16 bases remaining between them. Germline values: CDR1 SGHRS, CDR2 YFSETQ. The CDR3 loop reads CASSMGHKEDEQYF. In DNA, the CDR3 is TGCGCCAGCAGCATGGGACACAAAGAGGACGAGCAGTACTTC.

Many counts were recorded for this clonotype. The V gene is TRBV29-1, the J gene TRBJ2-7; D remains unclear. Germline V gene lookup returns CDR1 SQVTM and CDR2 ANQGSEA. CDR3 length: 12 amino acids. V lost 7 bases to trimming and J lost 1 base, with 11 bases between them. The CDR3 spells CSATHESYEQYF. The CDR3 bases are TGCAGCGCGACCCACGAATCCTACGAGCAGTACTTC.

This clonotype came up many times. The V and J genes are TRBV20-1 and TRBJ1-4; tentative D call: TRBD1 (6 bases). Germline V gene data show CDR1 as DFQATT and CDR2 as SNEGSKA (reference sequence). The CDR3 extends over 14 amino acids. V lost 8 bases to trimming and J lost 2 bases, with 15 bases between them. The CDR3 is CSPLGHETNEKLFF. The CDR3, as DNA: TGCAGTCCCCTGGGACACGAGACTAATGAAAAACTGTTTTTT.

This clonotype has at least ten counts. The gene calls are TRBV4-2 and TRBJ2-1; perhaps TRBD1 as D (5 bases). The CDR3 totals 15 residues. V was cut by 1 base and J by 4 bases, with 11 bases left in between. Germline V gene lookup returns CDR1 LGHNA and CDR2 YNFKEQ. The chain's CDR3 is CASSQGRSGYNEQFF. The CDR3 DNA reads TGTGCCAGCAGCCAAGGTAGATCAGGGTACAATGAGCAGTTCTTC.

The chain has TRBV20-1 and TRBJ2-3; the D gene is possibly TRBD1 (6 bases). From germline, CDR1 is DFQATT and CDR2 SNEGSKA (reference sequence). The germline V and J ends were trimmed by 0 bases and 2 bases, with 24 bases remaining between them. CDR3 length: 19 residues. CDR3 amino acids: CSARDPLSSGARYTDTQYF. DNA of the CDR3: TGCAGTGCTAGAGATCCCCTTAGTTCAGGGGCTCGCTACACAGATACGCAGTATTTT.

This clonotype was recorded at least ten times. V and J are TRBV2 and TRBJ1-2; the D is unclear. V lost 5 bases and J lost 6, with 22 bases in between. The germline V gene encodes CDR1 SNHLY and CDR2 FYNNEI. The CDR3 extends over 16 amino acids. CDR3 sequence reads: CASSLVARGRTNGYTF. The CDR3 DNA sequence: TGTGCCAGCAGTCTTGTCGCTCGAGGCCGAACTAATGGCTACACCTTC.